These 16 T cell receptor beta chains share one sample of origin, sequenced in a study of patients and donors after allogeneic stem cell transplantation. TCRdb fed the RT-PCR reads into MiXCR, producing one record per CDR3 protein. The table lists about 160,000 distinct CDR3 sequences, 24% of them singletons. The specimen was blood, either unsorted or a sorted T cell fraction (not recorded which). All receptors come from a human donor who was either an allogeneic HSCT recipient or a stem cell or donor lymphocyte infusion donor (not recorded which). It is not recorded whose cells these are; they may come from a transplant donor.

At least ten counts were recorded for this clonotype. The rearrangement links TRBV7-3 to TRBJ1-1; D possibly corresponds to TRBD1 (6 bases). The CDR3 extends over 14 amino acids. V dropped 5 bases and J dropped 6 bases, with 16 bases sitting between them. Germline V gene lookup returns CDR1 SGHTA and CDR2 FQGTGA. The CDR3 DNA reads TGTGCCAGCAGCCCTGGGGGCTGGATCGCTGAAGCTTTCTTT. This translates into CASSPGGWIAEAFF.

The genes are TRBV29-1 and TRBJ1-1, with D possibly matching TRBD1 (5 bases). The CDR3 runs 13 residues. Looked up from germline, CDR1 is SQVTM and CDR2 is ANQGSEA. The germline V and J ends were trimmed by 5 bases and 0 bases, with 10 bases remaining between them. CDR3 DNA sequence: TGCAGCGTTAAAGTGACAGTGAACACTGAAGCTTTCTTT. Amino acids: CSVKVTVNTEAFF.

The chain links TRBV7-8 to TRBJ2-2; 11 nucleotides line up with TRBD2. Germline V gives CDR1 SGHVS, CDR2 FQNEAQ. The V and J ends lost 5 bases and 2 bases, in that order; junction bases with no gene match: 10. CDR3 length equals 18 residues. The CDR3 sequence is CASSVLAGGPSNTGELFF. The CDR3, as DNA: TGTGCCAGCAGCGTATTAGCGGGAGGGCCCTCCAACACCGGGGAGCTGTTTTTT.

This chain links TRBV20-1 with TRBJ1-4, with a weak D call TRBD1 (5 bases). The germline gives CDR1 DFQATT, CDR2 SNEGSKA (reference sequence). This CDR3 is 14 amino acids long. V lost 5 bases and J 6 bases, leaving 16 bases between the germline ends. DNA of the CDR3: TGCAGTGCTTCATCATCGCCGGGGGATGAAAAACTGTTTTTT. Translation: CSASSSPGDEKLFF.

This clonotype was picked up a small number of times. V gene TRBV12-3 or TRBV12-4 combines with J gene TRBJ2-3; D call uncertain. The CDR3 has 11 amino acids. V was cut by 6 bases and J by 4 bases, with 5 bases left in between. In nucleotides, the CDR3 is TGTGCCAGCAGACGGGCAGATACGCAGTATTTT. This sequence encodes CASRRADTQYF.

The CDR3 nucleotides are TGTGCCAGCAGCTTCGGACAGGGGCGGTCGCAAGAGACCCAGTACTTC. It codes for CASSFGQGRSQETQYF. The V and J genes are TRBV7-6 and TRBJ2-5, with 9 nucleotides matching TRBD1. The CDR3 is 16 amino acids. Trimming took 3 bases from V and 2 from J; bases not matched to a gene: 7. Germline lookup yields CDR1 SGHVS and CDR2 FNYEAQ. The complete variable domain, with remaining parts taken from reference TRBV7-6 and TRBJ2-5, reads GAGVSQSPRYKVTKRGQDVALRCDPISGHVSLYWYRQALGQGPEFLTYFNYEAQQDKSGLPNDRFSAERPEGSISTLTIQRTEQRDSAMYRCASSFGQGRSQETQYFGPGTRLLVL.

This clonotype was picked up a small number of times. The V and J genes are TRBV5-1 and TRBJ1-1, with 9 positions matching TRBD1. The J segment lost 5 bases and the V segment lost 4 bases, leaving 6 bases of the junction unmatched. The germline V gene encodes CDR1 SGHRS and CDR2 YFSETQ. This CDR3 is 14 amino acids long. CDR3 amino acids: CASSRPGQGTEAFF. The CDR3 DNA follows: TGCGCCAGCAGCAGACCCGGACAGGGGACTGAAGCTTTCTTT. Full variable domain (missing parts from reference TRBV5-1 and TRBJ1-1): KAGVTQTPRYLIKTRGQQVTLSCSPISGHRSVSWYQQTPGQGLQFLFEYFSETQRNKGNFPGRFSGRQFSNSRSEMNVSTLELGDSALYLCASSRPGQGTEAFFGQGTRLTVV.

This chain joins TRBV12-3 or TRBV12-4 and TRBJ2-5, with TRBD2 matching over 8 bases. The J segment lost 4 bases and the V segment lost 5 bases, leaving 6 bases of the junction unmatched. The CDR3 sequence is 14 residues long. The CDR3 reads CASSTGGYGETQYF. The CDR3 nucleotides read TGTGCCAGCAGTACGGGGGGGTACGGAGAGACCCAGTACTTC.

The chain recombines TRBV24-1 with TRBJ1-2, with D maybe TRBD1 (5 bases). Germline V lookup: CDR1 KGHDR, CDR2 SFDVKD. The CDR3 length is 14 residues. Trimming left V 1 base short and J 6 bases short, with 11 bases between. The CDR3 is CATSDFGQGDGYTF. The CDR3 DNA follows: TGTGCCACCAGTGATTTTGGGCAGGGCGATGGCTACACCTTC.

The chain links TRBV5-1 to TRBJ2-1, with 10 bases fitting TRBD2. Looked up from germline, CDR1 is SGHRS and CDR2 is YFSETQ. This CDR3 contains 16 residues. Trimming at V came to 5 bases and at J to 4 bases, leaving 9 bases not matched to a gene. The CDR3 coding sequence is TGCGCCAGCAGTTCGACCGGGACTAGCGTTTACAATGAGCAGTTCTTC. Translating it yields CASSSTGTSVYNEQFF.

This clonotype was counted between two and nine times. This rearrangement joins TRBV7-3 to TRBJ2-1; TRBD1 is a possible D gene (5 bases). This CDR3 is built from 14 residues. Trimming shortened V by 1 base and J by 5 bases, and 9 bases separated the two germline ends. Germline CDR1 and CDR2: SGHTA and FQGTGA. This CDR3 is CASSLMGRDNEQFF. The CDR3 DNA is TGTGCCAGCAGCTTAATGGGCAGGGACAATGAGCAGTTCTTC.

This clonotype was detected only a few times. The chain combines TRBV29-1 with TRBJ2-7; a weak D match, TRBD1 (5 bases). Trimming cost V 3 bases and J 4 bases, with 13 bases left between them. Germline V gives CDR1 SQVTM, CDR2 ANQGSEA. The CDR3 has 13 amino acids. CDR3 sequence (DNA): TGCAGCGTTGAGGACAAGAACAAGTACGAGCAGTACTTC. Encoded protein: CSVEDKNKYEQYF.

The chain has TRBV5-1 and TRBJ2-7; D gene ambiguous. This CDR3 is built from 14 residues. The V end lost 0 bases, the J end lost 1 base, and 8 bases lay between the germline ends. The germline V gene has CDR1 SGHRS and CDR2 YFSETQ. CDR3 sequence (DNA): TGCGCCAGCAGCTTGGGCCCAGCTTCCTACGAGCAGTACTTC. Amino acid sequence: CASSLGPASYEQYF.

V and J are TRBV20-1 and TRBJ2-1; 10 nucleotides match TRBD2. This CDR3 is 16 amino acids long. V gave up 0 bases and J gave up 8 bases; unmatched junction bases: 10. CDR1 DFQATT and CDR2 SNEGSKA come from the germline V gene (reference sequence). The CDR3 is CSARDFGSGRIDEQFF. In DNA, the CDR3 is TGCAGTGCTAGAGATTTCGGTAGCGGGAGGATCGATGAGCAGTTCTTC.

The chain employs TRBV20-1 and TRBJ2-7, with 8 nucleotides matching TRBD2. Per the germline V gene, CDR1 is DFQATT and CDR2 is SNEGSKA (reference sequence). The CDR3 covers 14 residues. J was trimmed by 0 bases and V by 1 base; bases with no gene match: 2. CDR3 amino acids: CSARVTSASYEQYF. CDR3 coding DNA: TGCAGTGCTAGAGTGACTAGCGCCTCCTACGAGCAGTACTTC.

Sample share makes this clonotype medium-sized. This chain joins TRBV5-1 and TRBJ1-2, with TRBD1 identical over 9 bases. V lost 6 bases, J lost 4 bases, and 10 bases stayed unmatched. The CDR3 consists of 15 residues. Germline CDR1 is SGHRS and CDR2 is YFSETQ. CDR3 region: CASKRDREARYGYTF. The CDR3 coding sequence is TGCGCCAGCAAACGGGACAGGGAGGCCCGCTATGGCTACACCTTC.